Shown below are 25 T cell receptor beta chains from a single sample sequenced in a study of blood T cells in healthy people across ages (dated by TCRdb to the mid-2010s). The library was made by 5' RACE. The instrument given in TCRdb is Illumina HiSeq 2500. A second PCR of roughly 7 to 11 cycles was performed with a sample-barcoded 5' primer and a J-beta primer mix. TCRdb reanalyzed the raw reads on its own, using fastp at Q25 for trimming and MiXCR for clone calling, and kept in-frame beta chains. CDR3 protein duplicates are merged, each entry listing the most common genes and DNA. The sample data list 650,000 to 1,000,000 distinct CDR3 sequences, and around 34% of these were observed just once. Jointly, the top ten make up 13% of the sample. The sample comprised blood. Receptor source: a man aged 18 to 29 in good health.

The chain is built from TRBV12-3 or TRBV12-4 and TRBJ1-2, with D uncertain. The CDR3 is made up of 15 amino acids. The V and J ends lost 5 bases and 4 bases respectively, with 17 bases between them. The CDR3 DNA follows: TGTGCCAGCAGTCCCCCGACGCGGGGTACCTATGGCTACACCTTC. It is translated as CASSPPTRGTYGYTF.

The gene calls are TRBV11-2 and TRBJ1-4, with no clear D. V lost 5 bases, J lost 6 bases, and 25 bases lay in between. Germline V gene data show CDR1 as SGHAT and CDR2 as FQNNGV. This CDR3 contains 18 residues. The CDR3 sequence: CASSGLGTNPSLHEKLFF. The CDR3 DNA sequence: TGTGCCAGCAGCGGACTCGGAACTAACCCCTCGCTACATGAAAAACTGTTTTTT.

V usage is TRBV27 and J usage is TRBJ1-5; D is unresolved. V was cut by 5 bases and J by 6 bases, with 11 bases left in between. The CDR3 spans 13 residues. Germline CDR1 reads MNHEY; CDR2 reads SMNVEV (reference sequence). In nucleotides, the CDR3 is TGTGCCAGCAGTGTGGTCGTCAGTCAGCCCCAGCATTTT. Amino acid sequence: CASSVVVSQPQHF.

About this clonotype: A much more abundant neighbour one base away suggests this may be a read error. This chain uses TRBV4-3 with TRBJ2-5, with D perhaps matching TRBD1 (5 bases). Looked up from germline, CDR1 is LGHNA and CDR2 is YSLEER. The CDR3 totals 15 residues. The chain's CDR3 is CAGSQDLRAQETQYF. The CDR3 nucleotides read TGCGCCGGCAGCCAAGATCTCAGGGCCCAAGAGACCCAGTACTTC.

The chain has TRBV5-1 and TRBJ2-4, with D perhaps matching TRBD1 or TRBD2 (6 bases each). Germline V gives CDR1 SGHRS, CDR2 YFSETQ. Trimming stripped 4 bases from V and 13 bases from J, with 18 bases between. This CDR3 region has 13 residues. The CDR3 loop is CASSVQGTGDQYF. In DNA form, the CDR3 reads TGCGCCAGCAGCGTCCAGGGGACGGGGGACCAGTACTTC.

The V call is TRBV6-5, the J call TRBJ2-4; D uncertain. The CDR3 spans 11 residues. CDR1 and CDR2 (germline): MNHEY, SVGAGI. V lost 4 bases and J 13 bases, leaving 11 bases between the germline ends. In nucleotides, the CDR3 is TGTGCCAGCAGTTCTTGGAATGAGCAGTACTTC. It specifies CASSSWNEQYF.

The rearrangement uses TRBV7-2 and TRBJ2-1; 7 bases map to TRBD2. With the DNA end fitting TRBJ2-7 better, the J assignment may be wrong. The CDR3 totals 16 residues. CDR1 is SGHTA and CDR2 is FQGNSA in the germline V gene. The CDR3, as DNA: TGTGCCAGCAGCATAAACGGGGGGAGCTCCTACAATGAGCAGTACTTC. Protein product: CASSINGGSSYNEQYF.

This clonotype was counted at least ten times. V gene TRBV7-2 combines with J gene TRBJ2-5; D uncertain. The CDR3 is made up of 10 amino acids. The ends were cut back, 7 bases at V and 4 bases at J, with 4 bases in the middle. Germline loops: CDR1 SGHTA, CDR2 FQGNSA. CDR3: CASKGETQYF. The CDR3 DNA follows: TGTGCCAGCAAAGGAGAGACCCAGTACTTC.

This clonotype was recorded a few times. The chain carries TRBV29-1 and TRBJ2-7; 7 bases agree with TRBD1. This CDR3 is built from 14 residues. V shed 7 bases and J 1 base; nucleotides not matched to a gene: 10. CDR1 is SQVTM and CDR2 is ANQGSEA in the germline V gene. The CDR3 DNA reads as TGCAGCGGAAGGACAGGACAGGATTCCTACGAGCAGTACTTC. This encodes CSGRTGQDSYEQYF.

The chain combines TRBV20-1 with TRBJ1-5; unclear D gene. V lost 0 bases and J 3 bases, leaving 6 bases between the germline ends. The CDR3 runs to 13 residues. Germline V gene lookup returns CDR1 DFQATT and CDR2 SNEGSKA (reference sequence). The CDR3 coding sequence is TGCAGTGCTAGAGACACGTACAATCAGCCCCAGCATTTT. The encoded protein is CSARDTYNQPQHF.

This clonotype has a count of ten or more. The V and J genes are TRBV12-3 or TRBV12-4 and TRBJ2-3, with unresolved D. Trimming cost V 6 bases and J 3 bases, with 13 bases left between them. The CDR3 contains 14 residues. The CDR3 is CASSGRLETDTQYF. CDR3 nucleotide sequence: TGTGCCAGCAGCGGACGCCTGGAGACAGATACGCAGTATTTT.

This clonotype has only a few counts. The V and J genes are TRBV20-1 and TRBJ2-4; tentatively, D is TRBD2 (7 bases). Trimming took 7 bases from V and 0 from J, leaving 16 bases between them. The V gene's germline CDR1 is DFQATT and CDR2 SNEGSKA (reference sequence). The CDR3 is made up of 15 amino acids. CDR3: CSVAGEGLAKNIQYF. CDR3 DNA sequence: TGCAGTGTCGCAGGGGAGGGATTAGCCAAAAACATTCAGTACTTC.

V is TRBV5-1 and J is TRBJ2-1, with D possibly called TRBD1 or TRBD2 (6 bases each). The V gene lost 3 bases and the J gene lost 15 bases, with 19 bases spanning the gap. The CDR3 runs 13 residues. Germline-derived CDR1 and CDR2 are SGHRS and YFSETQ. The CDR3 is CASSYLRLGTRFF. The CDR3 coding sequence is TGCGCCAGCAGCTACCTGCGACTAGGGACACGGTTCTTC. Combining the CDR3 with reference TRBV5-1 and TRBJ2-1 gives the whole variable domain KAGVTQTPRYLIKTRGQQVTLSCSPISGHRSVSWYQQTPGQGLQFLFEYFSETQRNKGNFPGRFSGRQFSNSRSEMNVSTLELGDSALYLCASSYLRLGTRFFGPGTRLTVL.

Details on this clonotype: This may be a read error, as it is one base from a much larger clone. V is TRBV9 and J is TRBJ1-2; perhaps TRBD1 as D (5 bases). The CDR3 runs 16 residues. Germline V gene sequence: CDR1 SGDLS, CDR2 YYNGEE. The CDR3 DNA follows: TGTGCCAGCAGCTCCCCCCCTGGGACGTGGAACTATGGCCACACCTTC. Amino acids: CASSSPPGTWNYGHTF. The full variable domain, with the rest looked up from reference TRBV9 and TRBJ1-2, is DSGVTQTPKHLITATGQRVTLRCSPRSGDLSVYWYQQSLDQGLQFLIQYYNGEERAKGNILERFSAQQFPDLHSELNLSSLELGDSALYFCASSSPPGTWNYGHTFGSGTRLTVV.

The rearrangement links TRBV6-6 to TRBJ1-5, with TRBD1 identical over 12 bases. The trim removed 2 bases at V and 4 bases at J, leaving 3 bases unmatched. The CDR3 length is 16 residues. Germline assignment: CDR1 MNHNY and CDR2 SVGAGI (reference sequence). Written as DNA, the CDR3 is TGTGCCAGCAGTTACCGGGGACAGGGGGCGAATCAGCCCCAGCATTTT. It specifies CASSYRGQGANQPQHF.

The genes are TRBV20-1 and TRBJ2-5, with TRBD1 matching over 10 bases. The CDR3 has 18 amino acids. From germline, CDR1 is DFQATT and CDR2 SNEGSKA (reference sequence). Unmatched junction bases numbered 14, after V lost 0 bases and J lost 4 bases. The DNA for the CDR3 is TGCAGTGCTAGAGATTCGGCCCCCCACAGGGACAGGGGAGAGACCCAGTACTTC. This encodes CSARDSAPHRDRGETQYF.

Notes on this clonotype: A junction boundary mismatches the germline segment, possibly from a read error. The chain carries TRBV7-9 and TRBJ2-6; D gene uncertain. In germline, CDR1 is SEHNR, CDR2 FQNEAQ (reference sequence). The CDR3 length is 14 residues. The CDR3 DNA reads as TGTTCCAGCAGCTTTCCGTCTGGGGCCAACGTCCTGACTTTC. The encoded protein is CSSSFPSGANVLTF. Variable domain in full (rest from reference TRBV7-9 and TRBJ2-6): DTGVSQNPRHKITKRGQNVTFRCDPISEHNRLYWYRQTLGQGPEFLTYFQNEAQLEKSRLLSDRFSAERPKGSFSTLEIQRTEQGDSAMYLCSSSFPSGANVLTFGAGSRLTVL.

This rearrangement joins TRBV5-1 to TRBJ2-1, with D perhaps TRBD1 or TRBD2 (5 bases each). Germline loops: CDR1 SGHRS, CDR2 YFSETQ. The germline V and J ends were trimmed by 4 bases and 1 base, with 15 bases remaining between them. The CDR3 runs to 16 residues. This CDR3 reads CASSLRDGVSYNEQFF. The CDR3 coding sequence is TGCGCCAGCAGCCTCCGGGACGGTGTATCCTACAATGAGCAGTTCTTC.

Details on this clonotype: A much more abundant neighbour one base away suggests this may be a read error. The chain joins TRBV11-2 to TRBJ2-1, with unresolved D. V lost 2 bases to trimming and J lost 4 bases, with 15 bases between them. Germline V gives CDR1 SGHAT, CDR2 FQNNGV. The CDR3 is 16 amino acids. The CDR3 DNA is TGTGCCAGCAGCTTACGTCGACCCAAGGATTACAATGAGCAGTTCTTC. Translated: CASSLRRPKDYNEQFF.

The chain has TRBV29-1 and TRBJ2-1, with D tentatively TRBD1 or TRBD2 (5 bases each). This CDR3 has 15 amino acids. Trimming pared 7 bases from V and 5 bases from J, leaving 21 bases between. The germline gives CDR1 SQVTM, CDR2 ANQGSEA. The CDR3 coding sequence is TGCAGCGGCCTCCAGGGAGTGGTATGGAACAATGAGCAGTTCTTC. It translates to CSGLQGVVWNNEQFF.

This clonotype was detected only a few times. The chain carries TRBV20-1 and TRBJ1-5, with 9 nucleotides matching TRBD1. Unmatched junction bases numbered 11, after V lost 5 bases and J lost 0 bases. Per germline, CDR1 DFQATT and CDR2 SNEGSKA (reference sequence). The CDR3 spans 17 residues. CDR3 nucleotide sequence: TGCAGTGCTTCAAATACCGGGACAGGGACTAGCAATCAGCCCCAGCATTTT. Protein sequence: CSASNTGTGTSNQPQHF.

As DNA, the CDR3 is TGTGCCAGCAGGGTGGGACAGTTAAACTATGGCTACACCTTC. Its translation: CASRVGQLNYGYTF. This chain links TRBV6-6 with TRBJ1-2; 7 bases line up with TRBD1. Per germline, CDR1 MNHNY and CDR2 SVGAGI (reference sequence). V shed 6 bases and J 2 bases; nucleotides not matched to a gene: 6. The CDR3 consists of 14 residues.

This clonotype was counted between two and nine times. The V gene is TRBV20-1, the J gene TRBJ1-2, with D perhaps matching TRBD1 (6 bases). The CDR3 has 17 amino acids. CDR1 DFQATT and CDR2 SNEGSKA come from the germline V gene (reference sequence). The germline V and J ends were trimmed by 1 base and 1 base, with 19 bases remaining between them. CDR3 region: CSARGLTMDRLNYGYTF. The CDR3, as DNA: TGCAGTGCTAGAGGCTTGACCATGGACAGACTTAACTATGGCTACACCTTC.

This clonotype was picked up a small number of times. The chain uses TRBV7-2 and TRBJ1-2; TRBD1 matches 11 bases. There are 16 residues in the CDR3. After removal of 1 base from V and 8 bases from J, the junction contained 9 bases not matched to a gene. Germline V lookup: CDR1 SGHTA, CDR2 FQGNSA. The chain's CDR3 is CASSLDYGTGGEGYTF. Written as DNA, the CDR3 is TGTGCCAGCAGCTTAGATTACGGGACAGGGGGAGAGGGCTACACCTTC.

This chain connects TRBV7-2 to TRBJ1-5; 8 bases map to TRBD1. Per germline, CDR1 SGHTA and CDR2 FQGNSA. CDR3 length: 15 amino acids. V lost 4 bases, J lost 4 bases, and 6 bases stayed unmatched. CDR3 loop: CASSSGQVGNQPQHF. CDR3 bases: TGTGCCAGCAGCTCGGGACAGGTGGGGAATCAGCCCCAGCATTTT.